This T cell receptor beta chain stems from a study of T cell responses to AZD1222 COVID-19 vaccine. In the study overall: Analyses pooled second doses at about 4 or about 12 weeks. Study-level points and caveats: Donors, mostly white British, included more females; clonal diversity was possibly underestimated.

A note on this clone: What it recognizes is unknown.

TCRdb keeps only in-frame clones here, not all; method: immunoSEQ multiplex PCR. Of approximately 180,000 clones listed, about 89% were seen once; the top ten hold about 1.5%. The CDR3 runs to 11 residues. V was pared by 6 bases and J by 4 bases, with 4 bases between. V usage is TRBV12-3 or TRBV12-4 and J usage is TRBJ2-1; D gene uncertain. The source was peripheral blood, collected on day 0 of AZD1222 vaccination. This clonotype originated in an adult in good health. The CDR3 DNA follows: TGTGCCAGCAGCGTATACAATGAGCAGTTCTTC. Protein sequence: CASSVYNEQFF.